These 22 T cell receptor beta chains share one sample of origin, sequenced in a study of T cell clonality in common variable immunodeficiency. Whole-study results and caveats: Fewer deletions and N-nucleotide insertions were reportedly seen in common variable immunodeficiency TCR beta sequences.

No antigen has been assigned to these receptors. The data were produced by immunoSEQ multiplex PCR, yet TCRdb's version contains in-frame clones alone and is incomplete. The sample shows 15,000 to 25,000 clones, none of them appearing just once. Sequencing used peripheral blood mononuclear cells. The receptors come from a human donor with common variable immunodeficiency.

This clone is classed as medium-sized. The CDR3 here is CASSLNPTVNTEAFF. The covered CDR3 bases are TGCGCCAGCAGCTTGAACCCCACGGTGAACACTGAA. The genes are TRBV5-1 and TRBJ1-1; D remains unclear. Coverage ceases 3 residues before the CDR3 finishes, and the germline J gene fills in the end. Trimming removed 1 base from V and 0 bases from J, with 10 bases in between. In germline, CDR1 is SGHRS, CDR2 YFSETQ. The CDR3 has 15 amino acids.

This clone came up many times. The read stops 3 residues short of the end of the CDR3; the missing end is completed from the germline J gene. The V call is TRBV11-2, the J call TRBJ2-1; 9 nucleotides line up with TRBD2. The CDR3 consists of 15 residues. Looked up from germline, CDR1 is SGHAT and CDR2 is FQNNGV. V lost 5 bases to trimming and J lost 5 bases; unmatched junction nucleotides: 7. CDR3 DNA, as far as it was read: TGTGCCAGCAGCCTTCCTAGCGGGGCCAACAATGAG. Translated, it gives CASSLPSGANNE. The entire CDR3 sequence reads CASSLPSGANNEQFF.

At least ten counts were recorded for this clone. CDR3 DNA, as far as it was read: TGCGCCAGCAGCTGGGGGGGCCAGCGGTCCTACGAG. Amino acids: CASSWGGQRSYE. The CDR3 reads in full as CASSWGGQRSYEQYF. The chain carries TRBV5-1 and TRBJ2-7; possibly TRBD2 for D (7 bases). The read stops 3 residues short of the end of the CDR3; the missing end is completed from the germline J gene. V lost 3 bases to trimming and J lost 1 base, with 14 bases between them. This CDR3 contains 15 residues. Germline assignment: CDR1 SGHRS and CDR2 YFSETQ.

There are many counts of this clone. The missing CDR3 end, 3 residues past where the read stops, is filled in from the germline J gene. The chain links TRBV2 to TRBJ2-5; D is perhaps TRBD2 (7 bases). The CDR3 extends over 13 amino acids. CDR1 is SNHLY, CDR2 FYNNEI, per germline. V lost 7 bases and J 4 bases, leaving 13 bases between the germline ends. CDR3 loop: CASKGGGRETQYF. CDR3 DNA (partial): TGTGCCAGCAAGGGGGGGGGCCGAGAGACC.

Of note for this clone: The read ends 3 residues early relative to the CDR3; the germline J gene fills the gap. The genes are TRBV16 and TRBJ1-2, with no clear D. There are 12 residues in the CDR3. Germline V CDR1 and CDR2: KGHSY, FQNENV. The covered CDR3 bases are TGTGCCAGCAGCCAATCTGGCGGGGGC. Translated, it gives CASSQSGGG. The entire CDR3 protein reads CASSQSGGGYTF.

Regarding this clone: The read falls 3 residues short of the CDR3 end, and the missing part is taken from the germline J gene. The V call is TRBV20-1, the J call TRBJ2-3, with 10 bases that match TRBD1. Germline CDR1 DFQATT, CDR2 SNEGSKA (reference sequence). Trimming removed 3 bases from V and 7 bases from J; junction bases left unmatched: 7. This CDR3 is 14 amino acids long. The CDR3: CSASATGGAYTQYF. The CDR3 bases that were read are TGCAGTGCTAGCGCGACAGGGGGCGCTTATACG.

Ten or more counts support this clone. CDR3 bases read: TGTGCCAGCAGCTTGGAGGTAGCGGGAGGGCGTGAG. Encoded protein: CASSLEVAGGRE. In full, the CDR3 reads CASSLEVAGGREQFF. V is TRBV5-4 and J is TRBJ2-1; 11 bases are shared with TRBD2. The read finishes 3 residues shy of the CDR3 end, and the germline J gene is used to complete it. The CDR3 consists of 15 residues. V lost 0 bases and J lost 9; bases outside the gene matches: 5. Germline lookup yields CDR1 SGHNT and CDR2 YYREEE (reference sequence).

This clone was counted many times. The read finishes 3 residues shy of the CDR3 end, and the germline J gene is used to complete it. V gene TRBV9 combines with J gene TRBJ2-3; D is unclear. Germline V gives CDR1 SGDLS, CDR2 YYNGEE. The CDR3 is made up of 15 amino acids. Trimming shortened V by 0 bases and J by 4 bases, and 12 bases separated the two germline ends. The CDR3 bases that were read are TGTGCCAGCAGCGTAGAGGTAGCCCCGGCAGATACG. Translating it yields CASSVEVAPADT. The entire CDR3 sequence reads CASSVEVAPADTQYF. Complete variable domain (other parts from reference TRBV9 and TRBJ2-3): DSGVTQTPKHLITATGQRVTLRCSPRSGDLSVYWYQQSLDQGLQFLIQYYNGEERAKGNILERFSAQQFPDLHSELNLSSLELGDSALYFCASSVEVAPADTQYFGPGTRLTVL.

In its sample, this clone is medium-sized. From the germline J gene comes the end of the CDR3, since the read stops 3 residues before it. The J gene is TRBJ2-7, the V gene TRBV2; D is ambiguous. From germline, CDR1 is SNHLY and CDR2 FYNNEI. The CDR3 sequence is 15 residues long. V lost 2 bases and J lost 1, with 12 bases in between. The CDR3 sequence: CASSEQEASSYEQYF. The covered CDR3 bases are TGTGCCAGCAGTGAACAAGAGGCCAGTTCCTACGAG. Using reference TRBV2 and TRBJ2-7 for the parts outside the CDR3, the full variable domain is EPEVTQTPSHQVTQMGQEVILRCVPISNHLYFYWYRQILGQKVEFLVSFYNNEISEKSEIFDDQFSVERPDGSNFTLKIRSTKLEDSAMYFCASSEQEASSYEQYFGPGTRLTVT.

At least ten counts were recorded for this clone. With the read ending 3 residues before the CDR3 end, the germline J gene is used to fill in that end. This chain links TRBV20-1 with TRBJ2-3, with TRBD2 as a possible D gene (6 bases). Germline assignment: CDR1 DFQATT and CDR2 SNEGSKA (reference sequence). CDR3 size: 14 residues. V was pared by 5 bases and J by 4 bases, with 16 bases between. The CDR3 spells CSALWRAVADTQYF. CDR3 DNA, as far as it was read: TGCAGTGCTCTTTGGAGGGCCGTGGCAGATACG.

This clone occurred a few times. The CDR3 goes on 3 residues after the read ends, and that part is filled in from the germline J gene. The V gene is TRBV7-2, the J gene TRBJ2-2; D gene uncertain. The CDR3 extends over 15 amino acids. Between the trimmed V and J ends, which lost 1 base and 4 bases, there was a span of 10 bases. Germline V gives CDR1 SGHTA, CDR2 FQGNSA. The sequenced CDR3 bases are TGTGCCAGCAGCTTAGTAGCCGGTGGCACCGGGGAG. Protein: CASSLVAGGTGE. The entire CDR3 is CASSLVAGGTGELFF.

This clone was seen only a few times. The CDR3 goes on 3 residues after the read ends, and that part is filled in from the germline J gene. The rearrangement joins TRBV6-2 or TRBV6-3 to TRBJ2-2, with 14 bases matching TRBD2. Germline assignment: CDR1 MNHEY and CDR2 SVGEGT. The trim removed 7 bases at V and 5 bases at J, leaving 9 bases unmatched. This CDR3 contains 17 residues. CDR3 in amino acids: CASTSGTSGSRTGELFF. Partial CDR3 DNA: TGTGCCAGCACCTCTGGGACTAGCGGGAGTCGGACCGGGGAG.

This clone appeared many times. The CDR3 is cut off 3 residues early in the read; its end comes from the germline J gene. The chain joins TRBV19 to TRBJ1-2, with TRBD1 as a possible D gene (5 bases). CDR1 is LNHDA and CDR2 is SQIVND in the germline V gene (reference sequence). V dropped 2 bases and J dropped 7 bases, with 11 bases sitting between them. CDR3 size: 13 residues. The part of the CDR3 DNA that was read is TGTGCCAGTAGTATAACCAGGGATGGTGGC. Residues: CASSITRDGG. The CDR3 in its entirety is CASSITRDGGYTF.

This clone was seen at least ten times. Coverage ceases 3 residues before the CDR3 finishes, and the germline J gene fills in the end. This chain joins TRBV5-6 and TRBJ2-2; D is uncertain. The CDR3 runs 15 residues. V shed 4 bases and J shed 5 bases, with 15 bases lying between them. The germline CDR1 and CDR2 sequences are SGHDT and YYEEEE. The CDR3 bases that were read are TGTGCCAGCAGCCCACTTGTAGTTCAAACCGGGGAG. This translates into CASSPLVVQTGE. The whole CDR3 reads CASSPLVVQTGELFF.

This clone came up many times. Sequencing ends 3 residues short of the CDR3 end; the germline J gene provides the rest. This chain joins TRBV30 and TRBJ1-5; 9 bases fit TRBD1. This CDR3 has 14 amino acids. The trim removed 1 base at V and 2 bases at J, leaving 0 bases unmatched. Germline V gene lookup returns CDR1 GTSNPN and CDR2 SVGIG (reference sequence). CDR3 protein: CAWSDRGRNQPQHF. The sequenced CDR3 bases are TGTGCCTGGAGTGACAGGGGGCGCAATCAGCCC.

Many counts were recorded for this clone. The CDR3 end falls 3 residues outside the read, so it is completed with the germline J gene. This chain connects TRBV28 to TRBJ2-7; the D gene is possibly TRBD1 (5 bases). V was cut by 6 bases and J by 1 base, with 10 bases left in between. CDR3 size: 13 residues. The V gene's germline CDR1 is MDHEN and CDR2 SYDVKM. CDR3 protein: CASRTQASYEQYF. CDR3 DNA, as far as it was read: TGTGCCAGCAGAACACAGGCATCCTACGAG.

This clone was recorded many times. The read stops 3 residues short of the end of the CDR3; the missing end is completed from the germline J gene. The rearrangement uses TRBV19 and TRBJ2-2; tentatively, D is TRBD2 (6 bases). Trimming shortened V by 4 bases and J by 6 bases, and 15 bases separated the two germline ends. The CDR3 length is 15 residues. Germline V gene data show CDR1 as LNHDA and CDR2 as SQIVND (reference sequence). The CDR3 bases that were read are TGTGCCAGTAGTACCCTAGCGAGAGAGGCCGGGGAG. Translating gives CASSTLAREAGE. The whole CDR3 reads CASSTLAREAGELFF.

This clone was seen repeatedly, ten times or more. This CDR3 reads CSVVRGAGGPEDTQYF. The sequenced part of the CDR3 DNA is TGCAGCGTTGTGCGCGGAGCGGGAGGGCCTGAAGATACG. The rearrangement uses TRBV29-1 and TRBJ2-3; 10 bases are a match to TRBD2. The DNA ends 3 residues before the CDR3 does, and the rest of the CDR3 is filled in from the germline J gene. The V and J ends lost 4 bases and 5 bases, in that order; junction bases with no gene match: 12. CDR1 SQVTM and CDR2 ANQGSEA come from the germline V gene. The CDR3 spans 16 residues.

Ten or more counts support this clone. The read falls 3 residues short of the CDR3 end, and the missing part is taken from the germline J gene. The chain uses TRBV5-3 and TRBJ2-7; 9 bases line up with TRBD2. TRBV5-3 is marked as an open reading frame, function uncertain. The CDR3 covers 15 residues. J lost 6 bases, V lost 4 bases, and 11 bases had no gene match. CDR3 region: CARSLGPSGTREQYF. The sequenced part of the CDR3 DNA is TGTGCCAGAAGCCTGGGGCCTAGCGGGACCCGCGAG.

This clone was found many times. From the germline J gene comes the end of the CDR3, since the read stops 3 residues before it. The chain recombines TRBV20-1 with TRBJ2-2, with D possibly being TRBD2 (5 bases). Trimming cost V 3 bases and J 4 bases, with 15 bases left between them. This CDR3 is 15 amino acids long. Germline V gene sequence: CDR1 DFQATT, CDR2 SNEGSKA (reference sequence). The CDR3 region is CSASGVSGVTGELFF. The sequenced part of the CDR3 DNA is TGCAGTGCTAGTGGGGTGAGCGGTGTCACCGGGGAG.

On this clone: The CDR3 end falls 3 residues outside the read, so it is completed with the germline J gene. V gene TRBV2 combines with J gene TRBJ1-1; a weak D match, TRBD1 (5 bases). Germline assignment: CDR1 SNHLY and CDR2 FYNNEI. The V gene lost 3 bases and the J gene lost 7 bases, with 9 bases spanning the gap. CDR3 size: 12 residues. CDR3 DNA, as far as it was read: TGTGCCAGCAGTGACGACGGGGGTGAA. Translated, it gives CASSDDGGE. Given in full, the CDR3 is CASSDDGGEAFF. Drawing the rest from reference TRBV2 and TRBJ1-1, the complete variable domain is EPEVTQTPSHQVTQMGQEVILRCVPISNHLYFYWYRQILGQKVEFLVSFYNNEISEKSEIFDDQFSVERPDGSNFTLKIRSTKLEDSAMYFCASSDDGGEAFFGQGTRLTVV.

Of note for this clone: The read ends 3 residues before the CDR3 terminus; that terminus is restored from the germline J gene. V is TRBV18 and J is TRBJ2-7, with 11 bases that match TRBD1. The CDR3 covers 15 residues. Per the germline V gene, CDR1 is KGHSH and CDR2 is LQKENI. Trimming at V came to 3 bases and at J to 0 bases, leaving 1 base not matched to a gene. The DNA read from the CDR3 is TGTGCCAGCTCACCCGGGACAGGGGGCTCCTACGAG. This codes for CASSPGTGGSYE. The whole CDR3 protein is CASSPGTGGSYEQYF. Together with reference TRBV18 and TRBJ2-7, the CDR3 gives the full variable domain: NAGVMQNPRHLVRRRGQEARLRCSPMKGHSHVYWYRQLPEEGLKFMVYLQKENIIDESGMPKERFSAEFPKEGPSILRIQQVVRGDSAAYFCASSPGTGGSYEQYFGPGTRLTVT.